This T cell receptor (beta chain) was sequenced for a study of shared clonotypes between healthy human individuals. In the study overall: CD8 memory received one plate per donor, CD8 naive two, CD4 memory three and CD4 naive three.

Turning to this clone: The antigen is unknown.

CDR3 size: 14 residues. Germline V CDR1 and CDR2: MNHEY, SMNVEV (reference sequence). The V and J ends lost 5 bases and 9 bases, in that order; junction bases with no gene match: 10. Profiling relied on immunoSEQ multiplex PCR, and the TCRdb table lists in-frame clones only, not all of them. The sample shows roughly 500,000 clones, 95% to 97% of them seen only once. Study observations and caveats: Naive CD4 clonotype sharing across a few donors was about 5.3%. Sorted-subset sequencing was shown by rarefaction to be incomplete despite large depth.

This clonotype was sampled from a woman aged 30 to 39 in good health. The sequenced material came from naive CD4+ T cells sorted from blood. Documented subset: CD45RA+ positively selected. This chain connects TRBV27 to TRBJ1-1; 9 nucleotides line up with TRBD1. CDR3 loop: CASSTPGQGSKAFF. The CDR3 DNA follows: TGTGCCAGCAGTACCCCGGGACAGGGTAGTAAAGCTTTCTTT.